This T cell receptor (beta chain) is drawn from a study of T cell repertoires in cytomegalovirus infection. Across the study: Recently identified HLA-C-restricted and well-studied HLA-B-restricted CMV epitopes were used. Evidence of both CMV infection and a matching HLA type came from public TCR beta signatures. Study-wide results and limits: The study found HLA-C-restricted CMV-specific TCR beta clonotypes dominating the ex vivo response.

This clonotype was recorded at least ten times. Its antigen is undetermined. TCRdb independently ran MiXCR on the reads; one entry per CDR3 protein. The data contain about 130,000 distinct CDR3 sequences, 30% to 40% of them singletons. V was trimmed by 0 bases and J by 0 bases, leaving 11 bases between them. This CDR3 is 16 amino acids long. Germline CDR1 reads LGHNA; CDR2 reads YNFKEQ. Sequencing used CD8+ T cells from cultured PBMCs, obtained from culture after CMV antigen stimulation. This receptor was obtained from a human donor in good health (CMV status not recorded). Some clones in this sample may be carry-over from other donors' samples. The V and J genes are TRBV4-2 and TRBJ1-2; TRBD1 might be the D (6 bases). The CDR3 sequence is CASSQELQGANYGYTF. CDR3 nucleotides: TGTGCCAGCAGCCAAGAACTACAGGGAGCTAACTATGGCTACACCTTC.